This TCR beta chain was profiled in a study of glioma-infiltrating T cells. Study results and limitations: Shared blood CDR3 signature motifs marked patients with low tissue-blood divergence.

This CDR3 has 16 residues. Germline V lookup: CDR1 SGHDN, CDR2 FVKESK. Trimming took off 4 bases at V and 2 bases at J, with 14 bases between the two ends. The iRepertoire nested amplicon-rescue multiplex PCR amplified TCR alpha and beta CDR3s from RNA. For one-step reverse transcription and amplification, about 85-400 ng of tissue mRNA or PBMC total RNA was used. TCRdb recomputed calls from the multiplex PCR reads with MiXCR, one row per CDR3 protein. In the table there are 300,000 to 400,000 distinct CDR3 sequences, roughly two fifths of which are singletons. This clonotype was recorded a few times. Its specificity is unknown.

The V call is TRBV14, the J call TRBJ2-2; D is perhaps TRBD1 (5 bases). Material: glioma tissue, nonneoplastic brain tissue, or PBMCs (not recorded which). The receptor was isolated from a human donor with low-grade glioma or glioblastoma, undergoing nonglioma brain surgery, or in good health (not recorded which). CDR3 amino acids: CASSRRQWANTGELFF. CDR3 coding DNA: TGTGCCAGCAGCCGCCGACAGTGGGCTAACACCGGGGAGCTGTTTTTT. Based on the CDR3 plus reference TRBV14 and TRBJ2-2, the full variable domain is EAGVTQFPSHSVIEKGQTVTLRCDPISGHDNLYWYRRVMGKEIKFLLHFVKESKQDESGMPNNRFLAERTGGTYSTLKVQPAELEDSGVYFCASSRRQWANTGELFFGEGSRLTVL.